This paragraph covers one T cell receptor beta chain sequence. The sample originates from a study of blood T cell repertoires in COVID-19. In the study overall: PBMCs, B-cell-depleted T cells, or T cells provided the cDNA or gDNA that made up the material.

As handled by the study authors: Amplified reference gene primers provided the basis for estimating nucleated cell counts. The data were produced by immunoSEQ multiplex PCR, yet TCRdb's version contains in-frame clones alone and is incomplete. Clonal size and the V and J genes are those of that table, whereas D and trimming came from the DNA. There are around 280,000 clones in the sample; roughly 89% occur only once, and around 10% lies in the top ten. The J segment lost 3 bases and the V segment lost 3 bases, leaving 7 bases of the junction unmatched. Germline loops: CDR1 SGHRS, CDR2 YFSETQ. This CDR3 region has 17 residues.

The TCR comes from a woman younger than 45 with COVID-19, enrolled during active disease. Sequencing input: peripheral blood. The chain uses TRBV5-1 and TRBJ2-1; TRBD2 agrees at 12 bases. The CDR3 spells CASSWGLAGSDYNEQFF. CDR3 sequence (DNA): TGCGCCAGCAGCTGGGGACTAGCGGGCTCCGACTACAATGAGCAGTTCTTC.